Listed here are 11 T cell receptor delta chains from one sample, sequenced in a study of Vδ1+ human thymocytes. General study findings and limits: Thymic TRG and TRD repertoires appeared highly polyclonal, with Gaussian CDR3 length distributions.

The template was reverse-transcribed extracted RNA. Multiplex PCR used pooled V-gene forward primers and a constant-region reverse primer to amplify CDR3s. TCRdb fed the multiplex PCR reads into CATT to redo clone calling. The sample has around 76,000 delta-chain clones, about 30% seen once. Antigens of these TCRs are unknown. What was sequenced was Vdelta1+ gamma-delta thymocytes from the thymus. Subset specified: FACS-sorted CD3+ TCRalphabeta- TCRVdelta1+ TCRVdelta2- thymocytes. The receptor source for this set is a boy younger than two who had congenital heart surgery.

This clone has more than one count but fewer than ten. The V call is TRDV1, the J call TRDJ1; 9 nucleotides line up with TRDD3. The germline V gene encodes CDR1 TSWWSYY and CDR2 QGS. CDR3 size: 18 residues. J was trimmed by 2 bases and V by 0 bases; bases with no gene match: 10. The CDR3 region has the DNA TGTGCTCTTGGGGAACTGACACGCCAGGGGATACGTACCGATAAACTCATCTTT. This sequence encodes CALGELTRQGIRTDKLIF.

There are a few counts of this clone. V usage is TRDV1 and J usage is TRDJ1; 10 bases line up with TRDD3. Germline CDR1 and CDR2: TSWWSYY and QGS. V shed 0 bases, J shed 0 bases, and the junction held 10 bases outside the gene matches. The CDR3 runs 19 residues. The CDR3, as DNA: TGTGCTCTTGGGGAACTGGGGAGGCTTACTGGGGGATACACCGATAAACTCATCTTT. Translated: CALGELGRLTGGYTDKLIF.

In the case of this clone: The same CDR3 arises from other DNA sequences in this sample as well. The gene calls are TRDV2 and TRDJ1; 13 nucleotides agree with TRDD3. After removal of 9 bases from V and 0 bases from J, the junction contained 18 bases not matched to a gene. Germline V CDR1 and CDR2: GEAIGNYY, EKD. The CDR3 consists of 19 residues. CDR3 DNA: TGTGCCACCGGCGTACTGGGGGATACGCTCTTAGGGTACACCGATAAACTCATCTTT. Its translation: CATGVLGDTLLGYTDKLIF.

The rearrangement uses TRDV1 and TRDJ1, with a possible D match to TRDD2 (6 bases). Germline-derived CDR1 and CDR2 are TSWWSYY and QGS. V was pared by 0 bases and J by 0 bases, with 14 bases between. This CDR3 comprises 17 residues. The CDR3: CALGELGKSYYTDKLIF. The CDR3 nucleotides are TGTGCTCTTGGGGAACTGGGGAAATCCTACTACACCGATAAACTCATCTTT.

The rearrangement links TRDV1 to TRDJ1; TRDD2 is a possible D gene (5 bases). In germline, CDR1 is TSWWSYY, CDR2 QGS. This CDR3 spans 15 amino acids. Deletions cut 2 bases from V and 4 bases from J, with 14 bases between. In DNA, the CDR3 is TGTGCTCTTGGGGAATCCCTACGTGCCATCGATAAACTCATCTTT. Protein: CALGESLRAIDKLIF.

This clone was found a few times. The rearrangement links TRDV1 to TRDJ1; D not certain. Germline assignment: CDR1 TSWWSYY and CDR2 QGS. This CDR3 has 16 amino acids. V shed 2 bases and J shed 0 bases, with 13 bases lying between them. The CDR3 region has the DNA TGTGCTCTTGGGGAAGGTAGGACCCCTTACACCGATAAACTCATCTTT. Its translation is CALGEGRTPYTDKLIF.

The V gene is TRDV1, the J gene TRDJ1; TRDD3 matches at 13 bases. V shed 3 bases and J 0 bases; nucleotides not matched to a gene: 16. The CDR3 sequence is 21 residues long. In germline, CDR1 is TSWWSYY, CDR2 QGS. The CDR3 DNA follows: TGTGCTCTTGGGGATAGGCCTTCCTACTGGGGGATACGAGAGTACACCGATAAACTCATCTTT. As protein: CALGDRPSYWGIREYTDKLIF.

This chain links TRDV1 with TRDJ1, with 10 bases identical to TRDD3. The CDR3 contains 23 residues. The ends lost 6 bases at V and 2 bases at J; junction bases unmatched: 30. Germline V gives CDR1 TSWWSYY, CDR2 QGS. CDR3 protein: CALGFQSGLLLVWGIKETDKLIF. CDR3 coding DNA: TGTGCTCTTGGATTTCAATCAGGCCTTCTACTAGTCTGGGGGATAAAGGAGACCGATAAACTCATCTTT.

The chain uses TRDV1 and TRDJ1, with D possibly TRDD3 on 5 matching bases. The V end lost 2 bases, the J end lost 0 bases, and 16 bases lay between the germline ends. Germline V gene sequence: CDR1 TSWWSYY, CDR2 QGS. This CDR3 is 17 amino acids long. The CDR3 bases are TGTGCTCTTGGGGAAAACTGGTCTCCCCCGTACACCGATAAACTCATCTTT. Translating it yields CALGENWSPPYTDKLIF.

The sample holds a few counts of this clone. The chain combines TRDV1 with TRDJ1; D tentatively reads TRDD1, TRDD2 or TRDD3 (5 bases each). V lost 1 base and J 8 bases, leaving 32 bases between the germline ends. This CDR3 contains 20 residues. Germline V lookup: CDR1 TSWWSYY, CDR2 QGS. The CDR3 nucleotides read TGTGCTCTTGGGGAACCCCTTCTGGGAGATAGTTTTCGGTGTCGCCGAAAACTCATCTTT. Its translation: CALGEPLLGDSFRCRRKLIF.

The J gene is TRDJ1, the V gene TRDV1; 11 nucleotides align to TRDD3. Germline loops: CDR1 TSWWSYY, CDR2 QGS. The CDR3 loop spans 24 amino acids. Losses at the gene ends were 2 bases for V and 0 bases for J; bases not matched to a gene: 26. The CDR3 DNA follows: TGTGCTCTTGGGGAAGGGAAGGTACAGATCCTACCACTGGGGGATAGAGGGGACACCGATAAACTCATCTTT. Translated, it gives CALGEGKVQILPLGDRGDTDKLIF.